These T cell receptor beta chains were read from a single sample in a study of T cell repertoires and HLA-DP antigens. Antigens for these TCRs are unknown. Using immunoSEQ multiplex PCR, the repertoire was profiled, and TCRdb retains in-frame clones only, with some absent. The sample lists around 70,000 clones; roughly 78% were seen once. Sequencing was carried out using CD4+ T cells from PBMCs. The receptors here all came from a man between 60 and 70 years old in good health and CMV-seronegative. CDR3s leave out the opening cysteine and the closing phenylalanine or tryptophan. Each record gives: CDR3 protein, clone size, V gene, J gene. Rows may omit the clone size; those that give it use once, few, many or a size class.

cdr3_aa: ASSGPGGEQF
clone_size: few
v_call: TRBV9
j_call: TRBJ2-1

cdr3_aa: ASSPDSLRDEQF
clone_size: -
v_call: TRBV7-2
j_call: TRBJ2-1

cdr3_aa: ASSQKKSGPNEQF
clone_size: -
v_call: TRBV4-1
j_call: TRBJ2-1

cdr3_aa: ASSMLKTGMDNTEAF
clone_size: -
v_call: TRBV19
j_call: TRBJ1-1

cdr3_aa: ASSLYGRVSGGETQY
clone_size: -
v_call: TRBV27
j_call: TRBJ2-5

cdr3_aa: ASSLDSSGNTIY
clone_size: -
v_call: TRBV28
j_call: TRBJ1-3

cdr3_aa: ASTQSGYEQY
clone_size: -
v_call: TRBV28
j_call: TRBJ2-7

cdr3_aa: ASSESIQNTEAF
clone_size: -
v_call: TRBV10-2
j_call: TRBJ1-1

cdr3_aa: ASSQDAVGSGRRETQY
clone_size: few
v_call: TRBV4-1
j_call: TRBJ2-5

cdr3_aa: ASSLDSPRRSDTQY
clone_size: -
v_call: TRBV11-2
j_call: TRBJ2-3

cdr3_aa: ASSSGTYTEAF
clone_size: -
v_call: TRBV11-3
j_call: TRBJ1-1

cdr3_aa: ASSRGTARNNNYGYT
clone_size: once
v_call: TRBV11-2
j_call: TRBJ1-2

cdr3_aa: ASSLGGGITEAF
clone_size: -
v_call: TRBV7-6
j_call: TRBJ1-1

cdr3_aa: ASSVDVGVSTDTQY
clone_size: few
v_call: TRBV9
j_call: TRBJ2-3

cdr3_aa: ASSLAVGVETQY
clone_size: -
v_call: TRBV11-2
j_call: TRBJ2-5

cdr3_aa: ASSLVGRGPGGANVLT
clone_size: -
v_call: TRBV5-1
j_call: TRBJ2-6

cdr3_aa: ASSLLSGAGVGELF
clone_size: -
v_call: TRBV7-2
j_call: TRBJ2-2

cdr3_aa: ASSSGTSVYNEQF
clone_size: few
v_call: TRBV11-1
j_call: TRBJ2-1

cdr3_aa: SVGQGGVRN
clone_size: once
v_call: TRBV29-1
j_call: TRBJ2-4

cdr3_aa: ASSVGTLGHTEAF
clone_size: -
v_call: TRBV5-5
j_call: TRBJ1-1

cdr3_aa: ASSTAGGTYNEQF
clone_size: -
v_call: TRBV11-3
j_call: TRBJ2-1

cdr3_aa: ASSVSSMGNNSPLH
clone_size: -
v_call: TRBV9
j_call: TRBJ1-6

cdr3_aa: ASSPISQGSGNTIY
clone_size: -
v_call: TRBV18
j_call: TRBJ1-3

cdr3_aa: ASSFRGADTEAF
clone_size: -
v_call: TRBV7-9
j_call: TRBJ1-1

cdr3_aa: SVVGPQGRMRNTEAF
clone_size: -
v_call: TRBV29-1
j_call: TRBJ1-1

cdr3_aa: ASSISGVGYT
clone_size: -
v_call: TRBV19
j_call: TRBJ1-2

cdr3_aa: ASSFRGPSEQY
clone_size: -
v_call: TRBV5-6
j_call: TRBJ2-7

cdr3_aa: ASSRELGTEAF
clone_size: -
v_call: TRBV7-9
j_call: TRBJ1-1

cdr3_aa: ASSQGGSGANVLT
clone_size: -
v_call: TRBV4-3
j_call: TRBJ2-6

cdr3_aa: ASSSPGLNTEAF
clone_size: -
v_call: TRBV5-4
j_call: TRBJ1-1

cdr3_aa: ASSQDLRGGTEAF
clone_size: -
v_call: TRBV4-1
j_call: TRBJ1-1

cdr3_aa: ASSLEFGREETQY
clone_size: -
v_call: TRBV5-1
j_call: TRBJ2-5

cdr3_aa: ATSILFPNTEAF
clone_size: -
v_call: TRBV15
j_call: TRBJ1-1

cdr3_aa: ASSRDSGRQETQY
clone_size: -
v_call: TRBV11-2
j_call: TRBJ2-5